A selection of T cell receptor beta chains follows, all from one sample in a study of blood T cell repertoires in COVID-19. Here immunoSEQ multiplex PCR was the method, and the copy in TCRdb shows in-frame clones only, minus some. Among 130,000 or so clones listed, 75% to 90% were seen once. The sample taken for sequencing was peripheral blood. The receptors here all came from a man in his sixties with COVID-19, enrolled during active disease. Both conserved end residues are trimmed from each CDR3. Fields, in order: J gene, V gene, D gene, CDR3 protein. A D gene is named only where the DNA matches it firmly.

TRBJ1-2,TRBV5-1,TRBD1,ASSLSATGNGYT
TRBJ1-1,TRBV5-3,NA,ARSLSLRQADFQAF
TRBJ2-7,TRBV19,TRBD1,ASRDPGQREQY
TRBJ1-2,TRBV19,TRBD1,ASSPDRGLSGYT
TRBJ1-1,TRBV21-1,NA,ASNQGERVTEAF
TRBJ1-5,TRBV4-1,TRBD1,ASSQDRGRMENQPQH
TRBJ2-1,TRBV25-1,NA,ASSEPDTYNEQF
TRBJ1-6,TRBV2,TRBD1,ATGDRGSSPLH
TRBJ1-2,TRBV5-4,TRBD1,ASSPSQTGTNGYT
TRBJ2-7,TRBV11-3,NA,ASSRGSGSYEQY
TRBJ2-1,TRBV7-3,TRBD2,ASRRNRDYHNEQF
TRBJ1-1,TRBV12-5,TRBD1,ASGLSLGTGALGNTEAF
TRBJ1-1,TRBV6-5,TRBD1,ASRDDRDAEAF
TRBJ2-3,TRBV9,TRBD2,ASSADTSGGTDTQY
TRBJ1-6,TRBV4-2,NA,ASSQAIRSPTYNSPLH
TRBJ2-5,TRBV6-5,TRBD1,ASSPGQGFQETQY
TRBJ2-7,TRBV5-1,TRBD2,ASSWTLGGGGYEQY
TRBJ1-6,TRBV19,NA,ASSPTTGSNSPLH
TRBJ2-1,TRBV5-1,TRBD2,ASSFSSGGSNEQF
TRBJ2-1,TRBV6-5,NA,ASSYSQGSYNEQF
TRBJ2-5,TRBV30,TRBD1,AWSVKGQGETQY
TRBJ2-7,TRBV30,NA,AWSVGEQY
TRBJ1-1,TRBV30,NA,AWTRGWGTEAF
TRBJ2-7,TRBV7-9,NA,ASSLTGYEQY
TRBJ2-3,TRBV7-3,TRBD2,ASSLTGGLATSVDTQY
TRBJ1-2,TRBV14,NA,ASSQDPGEGGYT
TRBJ2-7,TRBV29-1,NA,SVGGQGKAGEQY
TRBJ1-2,TRBV28,TRBD1,ASRTGNHGYT
TRBJ1-2,TRBV6-1,TRBD1,ASSEAAGGVGYT
TRBJ2-2,TRBV5-4,NA,ASSLGIGQSAGELF
TRBJ2-2,TRBV27,TRBD1,ASSSDRGDTGELF
TRBJ2-5,TRBV5-6,TRBD2,ASSLLAGEKRAQY
TRBJ2-4,TRBV18,NA,ASSPAGQMDIQY